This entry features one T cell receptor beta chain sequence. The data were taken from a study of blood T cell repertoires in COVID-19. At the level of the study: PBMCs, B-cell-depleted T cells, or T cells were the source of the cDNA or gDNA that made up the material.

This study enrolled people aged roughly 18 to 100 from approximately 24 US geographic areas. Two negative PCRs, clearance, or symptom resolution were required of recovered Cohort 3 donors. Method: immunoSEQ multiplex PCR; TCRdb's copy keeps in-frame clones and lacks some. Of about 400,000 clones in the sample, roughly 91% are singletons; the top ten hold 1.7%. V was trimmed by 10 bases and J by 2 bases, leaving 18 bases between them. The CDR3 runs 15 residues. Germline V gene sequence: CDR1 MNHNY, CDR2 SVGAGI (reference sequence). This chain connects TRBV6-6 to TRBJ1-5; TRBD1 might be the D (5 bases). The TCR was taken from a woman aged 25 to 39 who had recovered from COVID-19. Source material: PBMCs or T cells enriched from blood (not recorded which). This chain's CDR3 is CAIPQHDSRNQPQHF. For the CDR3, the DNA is TGTGCCATCCCACAGCACGACAGCCGCAATCAGCCCCAGCATTTT.